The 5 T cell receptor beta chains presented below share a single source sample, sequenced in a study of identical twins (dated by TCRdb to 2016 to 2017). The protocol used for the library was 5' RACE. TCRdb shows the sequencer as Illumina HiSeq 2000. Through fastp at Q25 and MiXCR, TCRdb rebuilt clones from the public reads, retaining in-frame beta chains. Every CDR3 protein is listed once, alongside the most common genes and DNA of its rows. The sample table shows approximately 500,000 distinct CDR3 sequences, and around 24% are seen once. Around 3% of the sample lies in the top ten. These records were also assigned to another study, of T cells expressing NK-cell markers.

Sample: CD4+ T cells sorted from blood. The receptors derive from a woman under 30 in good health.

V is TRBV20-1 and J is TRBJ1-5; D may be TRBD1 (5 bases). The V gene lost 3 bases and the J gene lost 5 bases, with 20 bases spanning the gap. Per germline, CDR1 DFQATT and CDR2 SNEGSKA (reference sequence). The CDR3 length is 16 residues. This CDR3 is CSASRGGGVRDQPQHF. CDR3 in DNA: TGCAGTGCTAGCCGTGGCGGGGGAGTGAGGGATCAGCCCCAGCATTTT.

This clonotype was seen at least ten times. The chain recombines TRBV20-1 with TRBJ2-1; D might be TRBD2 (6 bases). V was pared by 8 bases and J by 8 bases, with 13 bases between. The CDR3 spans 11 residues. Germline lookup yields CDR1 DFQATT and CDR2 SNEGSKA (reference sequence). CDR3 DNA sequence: TGCAGTATATACGGCGGGGATGAGCAGTTCTTC. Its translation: CSIYGGDEQFF.

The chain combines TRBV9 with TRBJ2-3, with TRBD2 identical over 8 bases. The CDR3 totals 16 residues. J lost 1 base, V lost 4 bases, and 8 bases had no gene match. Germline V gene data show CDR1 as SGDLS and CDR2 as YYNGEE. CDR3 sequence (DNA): TGTGCCAGCAGCCCCGGGGGGGGGGCGCGCACAGATACGCAGTATTTT. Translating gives CASSPGGGARTDTQYF. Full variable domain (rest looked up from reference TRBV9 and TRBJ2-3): DSGVTQTPKHLITATGQRVTLRCSPRSGDLSVYWYQQSLDQGLQFLIQYYNGEERAKGNILERFSAQQFPDLHSELNLSSLELGDSALYFCASSPGGGARTDTQYFGPGTRLTVL.

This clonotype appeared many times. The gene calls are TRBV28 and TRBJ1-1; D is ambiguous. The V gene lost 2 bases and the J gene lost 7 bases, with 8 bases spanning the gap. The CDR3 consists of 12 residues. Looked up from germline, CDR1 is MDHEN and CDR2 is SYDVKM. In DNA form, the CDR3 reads TGTGCCAGCAGTTTAGTCAGTCGTGAAGCTTTCTTT. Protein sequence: CASSLVSREAFF. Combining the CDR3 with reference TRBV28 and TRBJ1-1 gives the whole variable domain DVKVTQSSRYLVKRTGEKVFLECVQDMDHENMFWYRQDPGLGLRLIYFSYDVKMKEKGDIPEGYSVSREKKERFSLILESASTNQTSMYLCASSLVSREAFFGQGTRLTVV.

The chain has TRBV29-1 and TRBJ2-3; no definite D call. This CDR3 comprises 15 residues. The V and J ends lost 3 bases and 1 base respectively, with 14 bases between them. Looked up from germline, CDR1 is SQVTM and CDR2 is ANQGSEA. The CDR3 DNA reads TGCAGCGTTGACCAGAACCTAATCGGCACAGATACGCAGTATTTT. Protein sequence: CSVDQNLIGTDTQYF.